This T cell receptor (beta chain) is drawn from a study of OX40 agonist ivuxolimab in advanced cancers. Whole-study context: Dosing consisted of intravenous ivuxolimab at 0.01 to 10 mg/kg every 2 weeks.

Exclusion applied to patients with autoimmune disease history or systemic immunosuppression. TCRdb's copy holds only in-frame clones and misses some; the assay was immunoSEQ multiplex PCR. The sample carries 33,000 or so clones, 78% recorded once. Trimming removed 6 bases at V and 0 bases at J, with 21 bases between. CDR3 length: 17 residues. The germline CDR1 and CDR2 sequences are SQVTM and ANQGSEA. The sample was CD4+ or CD8+ T cells sorted from blood, taken in a trial of the OX40 agonist ivuxolimab. The receptor's source is an adult with an advanced solid tumor such as melanoma, head and neck, liver or kidney cancer. This chain connects TRBV29-1 to TRBJ2-1; D is unresolved. CDR3 in amino acids: CSVARKPTISSYNEQFF. The CDR3 DNA is TGCAGCGTCGCGAGGAAACCTACGATAAGCTCCTACAATGAGCAGTTCTTC.